A single sample is the source of the 7 T cell receptor beta chains below, sequenced in a study of blood T cell repertoires in COVID-19. The method was immunoSEQ multiplex PCR; TCRdb's version includes in-frame clones alone and lacks a portion of them. The repertoire consists of over 50,000 clones, with roughly 80% occurring once and the leading ten covering 20% to 25%. Sequenced input: peripheral blood. These receptors all stem from an elderly man with active or convalescent COVID-19.

V is TRBV11-2 and J is TRBJ2-5, with 10 bases fitting TRBD1. There are 16 residues in the CDR3. V was clipped by 5 bases and J by 5 bases; unmatched bases: 11. Germline CDR1 SGHAT, CDR2 FQNNGV. CDR3 bases: TGTGCCAGCAGCCTAGGTGGGACAGGGGTCGTCGAGACCCAGTACTTC. This encodes CASSLGGTGVVETQYF.

The gene calls are TRBV7-2 and TRBJ1-5; 9 positions match TRBD1. The germline gives CDR1 SGHTA, CDR2 FQGNSA. The V and J ends lost 5 bases and 3 bases, in that order; junction bases with no gene match: 8. The CDR3 spans 16 residues. The CDR3 here is CASSQEGTGNNQPQHF. CDR3 DNA: TGTGCCAGCAGCCAGGAGGGGACAGGGAACAATCAGCCCCAGCATTTT. Complete variable domain (other parts from reference TRBV7-2 and TRBJ1-5): GAGVSQSPSNKVTEKGKDVELRCDPISGHTALYWYRQSLGQGLEFLIYFQGNSAPDKSGLPSDRFSAERTGGSVSTLTIQRTQQEDSAVYLCASSQEGTGNNQPQHFGDGTRLSIL.

V and J are TRBV28 and TRBJ1-5; no clear D gene. The CDR3 contains 14 residues. The germline V gene encodes CDR1 MDHEN and CDR2 SYDVKM. With 4 bases removed from V and 6 bases from J, the gap between germline ends came to 13 bases. The CDR3 DNA follows: TGTGCCAGCAGTTCCCCCTCGGGGTCTCAGCCCCAGCATTTT. It yields the protein CASSSPSGSQPQHF.

The V call is TRBV10-3, the J call TRBJ2-2, with 14 bases identical to TRBD2. CDR1 is ENHRY, CDR2 SYGVKD, per germline. The V gene end was trimmed by 6 bases and the J gene end by 2 bases; junction bases not matched to a gene: 2. The CDR3 consists of 16 residues. The CDR3, as DNA: TGTGCCATCAGCGGACTAGCGGGAGGAAACACCGGGGAGCTGTTTTTT. It encodes CAISGLAGGNTGELFF.

The chain recombines TRBV15 with TRBJ2-1; D might be TRBD2 (5 bases). Germline values: CDR1 LNHNV, CDR2 YYDKDF (reference sequence). V lost 1 base, J lost 12 bases, and 28 bases lay in between. The CDR3 totals 18 residues. The CDR3 region has the DNA TGTGCCACCAGCAGAGGGTATAGTCGTGGGGAAGGACTCCCATGGCAGTTCTTC. It codes for CATSRGYSRGEGLPWQFF. Using reference TRBV15 and TRBJ2-1 for the parts outside the CDR3, the full variable domain is DAMVIQNPRYQVTQFGKPVTLSCSQTLNHNVMYWYQQKSSQAPKLLFHYYDKDFNNEADTPDNFQSRRPNTSFCFLDIRSPGLGDTAMYLCATSRGYSRGEGLPWQFFGPGTRLTVL.

The CDR3: CATSDPSGGLGNTQYF. Here the CDR3 DNA reads TGTGCCACCAGTGACCCCTCGGGAGGACTGGGAAATACGCAGTATTTT. The chain carries TRBV24-1 and TRBJ2-3, with 7 positions matching TRBD2. The CDR3 extends over 16 amino acids. V lost 4 bases and J lost 7; bases outside the gene matches: 13. Germline assignment: CDR1 KGHDR and CDR2 SFDVKD.

This clone appeared a few times. The rearrangement links TRBV7-2 to TRBJ2-5; 11 nucleotides agree with TRBD2. CDR1 and CDR2 from the germline V gene are SGHTA and FQGNSA. The junction had 6 bases not matched to a gene; V was cut back by 1 base and J by 5 bases. There are 16 residues in the CDR3. The CDR3, as DNA: TGTGCCAGCAGCTTAGTTCACGTAGCGGGAGGGGAGACCCAGTACTTC. Protein sequence: CASSLVHVAGGETQYF. Complete variable domain (other parts from reference TRBV7-2 and TRBJ2-5): GAGVSQSPSNKVTEKGKDVELRCDPISGHTALYWYRQSLGQGLEFLIYFQGNSAPDKSGLPSDRFSAERTGGSVSTLTIQRTQQEDSAVYLCASSLVHVAGGETQYFGPGTRLLVL.